This T cell receptor (beta chain) was sequenced in a study of shared clonotypes between healthy human individuals (dated by TCRdb to the early 2020s). Describing the broader study: Three men and a couple of women, aged 18 to 49 years, made up the cohort. For each donor, CD4 naive and CD4 memory were each given three plates, CD8 naive was given two plates, and CD8 memory was given one plate. To estimate repertoire size and how much clonotypes are shared between individuals, the study performed deep sequencing of blood TCR repertoires from a handful of healthy adults. Libraries were prepared and TCR repertoires were sequenced by different laboratories using diverse techniques, in order to increase sequencing depth and limit assay-specific biases. Between about 0.8 and 9 billion PBMCs per donor were obtained by leukapheresis. General findings and caveats noted by the study authors: Only blood was sampled, and tissue TCR repertoires likely differ from those in blood. Sharing across a handful of donors was observed for approximately 5% of naive CD4, 3.5% of naive CD8, about 2.5% of memory CD4, and about 0.4% of memory CD8 clonotypes. Pairwise subsampling indicated that sequencing depth was expected to affect the degree of clonotype sharing among donors. Clonotypes shared by all four sorted-subset donors showed higher generation probabilities than non-shared clonotypes. Larger estimated clonotype richness was generally found for naive subsets than for memory subsets. Because the study included only a small number of donors, the genetic and exposure-history diversity represented was limited. Even with the large sequencing depth, rarefaction of the sorted-subset datasets indicated that sequencing was incomplete.

With regard to this clone: It lacks a known antigen. Per-base qualities were not stored, and no clone one base away is much larger.

The donors were healthy, HIV-negative adults who had no recently reported acute infections or vaccinations. Every donor was a Caucasian adult living in Nashville, Tennessee, USA. Magnetic negative selection was used to enrich CD4+ T cells, after which naive cells were positively selected on CD45RA and the negative fraction became the memory subset. Blood was collected by leukapheresis, and PBMCs were isolated by Ficoll-Histopaque density gradient centrifugation and then cryopreserved in liquid nitrogen vapor phase. Purity and quantity of every magnetically sorted T cell population were checked by analytical flow cytometry. Genomic DNA was isolated from each sorted fraction and quantified by UV absorbance on a Nanodrop 2000c. Using the deep immunoSEQ assay, TCR CDR3 regions were amplified from genomic DNA by multiplex PCR. For each cell subset, the extracted genomic DNA was distributed evenly across all wells of several immunoSEQ 96-well plates, and each plate served as one replicate. For sorted subsets, about 200 ng genomic DNA, equal to 30,000 to 35,000 T cell genomes, was loaded into each replicate PCR. Purified libraries were quantified with a Qubit 3.0 fluorometer, sized on a Bioanalyzer 2100, and re-quantified with the KAPA Library Quantification kit. Every immunoSEQ 96-well plate was sequenced on a separate single-read 150-cycle Illumina NextSeq 550 flow cell. The published analysis was carried out like this. Because only junctional sequences without quality scores were contained in the immunoSEQ output, filtering matching that applied to full-length reads could not be performed. Sequences were annotated with PyIR, a Python wrapper for IgBLAST v1.9, and V/J genes and CDR3 were assigned using IMGT germline references. Reads were removed for weak V/J assignments (E-value above 1e-6), missing CDR3, stop codons, out-of-frame junctions, or ambiguous translated residues. A V3J clonotype was defined by an identical inferred V gene, J gene, and CDR3 amino acid sequence. Percentage overlap between repertoires was computed as shared unique clonotypes divided by the size of the smaller repertoire. RTK rarefaction, the Chao1 estimator, and Recon v2.1 estimates of unobserved clonotypes were used to assess repertoire richness. For all TCRbeta clonotypes obtained by the gDNA method from a handful of donors, generation probabilities were computed with OLGA. Imported from immuneACCESS, the table was reduced by TCRdb to in-frame sequences with V and J called. These copies leave out some clones; in studies compared against another copy, an unresolved V gene accounts for under half, and the cause of the remainder is not known. That table is the source of V, J and clone size, and D and trimming were worked out from the DNA. The sample yields under 600,000 clones; about 96% were counted once. Jointly, the top ten make up about 0.068% of the sample.

The sequence came from a woman in her thirties in good health. The material sequenced was naive CD4+ T cells sorted from blood. The cell subset or site label for this specimen denotes: CD45RA+ positively selected.

The CDR3 here reads CASSERKVSSSYEQYF. The DNA reads as follows: TGCGCCAGCAGCGAGCGAAAGGTCAGTAGCTCCTACGAGCAGTACTTC. The V and J segments used are TRBV4-1 and TRBJ2-7, with the D gene call left open. V is cut by 5 bases and J by 0 bases, and the space between the germline ends is 17 bases. The CDR3 starts with the cysteine, ends with the phenylalanine, and has 16 residues. The CDR3 DNA has 48 bases and is translated from base 1. From the germline V gene, CDR1 is MGHRA and CDR2 is YSYEKL.